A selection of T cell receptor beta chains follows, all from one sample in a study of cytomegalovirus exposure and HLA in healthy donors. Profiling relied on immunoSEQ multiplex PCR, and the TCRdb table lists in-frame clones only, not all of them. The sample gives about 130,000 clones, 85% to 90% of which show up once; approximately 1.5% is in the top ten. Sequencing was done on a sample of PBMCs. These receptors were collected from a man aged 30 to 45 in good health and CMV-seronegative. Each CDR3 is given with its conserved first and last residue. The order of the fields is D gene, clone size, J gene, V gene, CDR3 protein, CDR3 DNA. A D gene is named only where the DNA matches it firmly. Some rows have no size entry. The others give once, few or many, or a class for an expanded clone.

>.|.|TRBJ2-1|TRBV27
CASSSDLRRDEQFF
TGTGCCAGCAGTTCCGATTTGAGACGGGATGAGCAGTTCTTC
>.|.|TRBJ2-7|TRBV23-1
CASSPRLF
TGCGCCAGCAGTCCAAGACTTTTC
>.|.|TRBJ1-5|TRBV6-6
CASSLAGVQPQHF
TGTGCCAGCAGCCTGGCGGGGGTTCAGCCCCAGCATTTT
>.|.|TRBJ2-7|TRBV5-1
CASSSQAYEQYF
TGCGCCAGCAGCTCCCAGGCCTACGAGCAGTACTTC
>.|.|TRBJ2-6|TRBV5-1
CASSSVRGANVLTF
TGCGCCAGCAGCTCCGTGAGGGGGGCCAACGTCCTGACTTTC
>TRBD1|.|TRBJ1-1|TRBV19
CATQGVGTGVRRTEAFF
TGTGCCACCCAGGGGGTCGGGACAGGGGTCAGAAGGACTGAAGCTTTCTTT
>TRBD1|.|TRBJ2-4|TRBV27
CASSWDRGNIQYF
TGTGCCAGCAGCTGGGACAGGGGAAACATTCAGTACTTC
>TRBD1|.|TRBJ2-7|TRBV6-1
CASSAGQVSYEQYF
TGTGCCAGCAGTGCGGGACAGGTTTCCTACGAGCAGTACTTC
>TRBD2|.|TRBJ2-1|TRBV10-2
CASSDPRLAGGFEQFF
TGCGCCAGCAGTGACCCTAGACTAGCGGGAGGATTTGAGCAGTTCTTC
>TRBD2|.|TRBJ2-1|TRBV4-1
CASSQEEREIVNEQFF
TGCGCCAGCAGCCAAGAAGAGCGGGAGATTGTAAATGAGCAGTTCTTC
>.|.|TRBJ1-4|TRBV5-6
CASSLDSGTNEKLFF
TGTGCCAGCAGCTTGGATTCAGGGACTAATGAAAAACTGTTTTTT
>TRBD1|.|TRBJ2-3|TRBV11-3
CASLVLRTGDTQYF
TGTGCCAGCTTGGTATTAAGGACAGGGGATACGCAGTATTTT
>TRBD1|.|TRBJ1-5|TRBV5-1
CASSLGTELNQPQHF
TGCGCCAGCAGCCTGGGGACAGAACTCAATCAGCCCCAGCATTTT
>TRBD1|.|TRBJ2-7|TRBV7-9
CASSFQPGTGVKHEQYF
TGTGCCAGCAGCTTCCAACCCGGGACAGGGGTTAAGCACGAGCAGTACTTC
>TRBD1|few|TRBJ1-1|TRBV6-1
CASRGQGEYGEAFF
TGTGCCAGCAGAGGACAGGGGGAGTATGGTGAAGCTTTCTTT
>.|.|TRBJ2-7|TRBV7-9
CASSLDDRPSSYEQYF
TGTGCCAGCAGCTTAGACGATAGACCTAGCTCCTACGAGCAGTACTTC
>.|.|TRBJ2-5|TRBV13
CASSSRGRETQYF
TGTGCCAGCAGCTCCAGGGGCAGGGAGACCCAGTACTTC
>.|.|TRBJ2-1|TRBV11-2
CASSLGLRRRSYNEQFF
TGTGCCAGCAGCTTAGGGCTCCGGAGACGCTCCTACAATGAGCAGTTCTTC
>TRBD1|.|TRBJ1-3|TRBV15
CATSRWTGGGGNTIYF
TGTGCCACCAGCAGATGGACAGGTGGAGGGGGAAACACCATATATTTT
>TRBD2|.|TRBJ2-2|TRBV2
CATFSGKLAGVGELFF
TGTGCCACGTTCTCGGGGAAACTAGCGGGAGTTGGGGAGCTGTTTTTT
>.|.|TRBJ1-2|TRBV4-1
CASTQGDYGYTF
TGCGCCAGCACACAGGGTGACTATGGCTACACCTTC
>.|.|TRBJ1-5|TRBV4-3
CASSQDVGILSPQHF
TGCGCCAGCAGCCAAGATGTTGGTATCTTGAGTCCCCAGCATTTT
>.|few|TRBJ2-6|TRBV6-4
CASSDGNSGANVLTF
TGTGCCAGCAGTGATGGCAACTCTGGGGCCAACGTCCTGACTTTC
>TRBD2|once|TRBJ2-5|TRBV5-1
CASSWGTSGIETQYF
TGCGCCAGCAGCTGGGGGACTAGCGGTATAGAGACCCAGTACTTC
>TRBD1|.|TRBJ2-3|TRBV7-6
CASSPNRGDTQYF
TGTGCCAGCAGCCCTAACAGGGGTGATACGCAGTATTTT
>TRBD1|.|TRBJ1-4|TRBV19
CASRDRGHATNEKLFF
TGTGCCAGTAGAGACAGGGGCCATGCAACTAATGAAAAACTGTTTTTT
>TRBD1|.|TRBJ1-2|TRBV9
CASSKDRRGYTF
TGTGCCAGCAGCAAGGACAGGCGAGGCTACACCTTC
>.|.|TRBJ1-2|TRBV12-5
CASGTPSPGDRYGYTF
TGTGCTAGTGGTACCCCCAGTCCCGGGGATCGGTATGGCTACACCTTC
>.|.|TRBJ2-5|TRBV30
CAWSEPAGRETQYF
TGTGCCTGGAGTGAGCCGGCGGGTCGAGAGACCCAGTACTTC
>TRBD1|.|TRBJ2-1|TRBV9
CASSVEGTGGNEQFF
TGTGCCAGCAGCGTAGAGGGTACAGGGGGCAATGAGCAGTTCTTC
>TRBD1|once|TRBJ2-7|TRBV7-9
CASSGTGTGTYEQYF
TGTGCCAGCAGCGGAACCGGGACAGGGACCTACGAGCAGTACTTC
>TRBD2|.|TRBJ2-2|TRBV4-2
CASSPGGLAGVAGELFF
TGTGCCAGCAGTCCCGGGGGCCTAGCGGGAGTGGCCGGGGAGCTGTTTTTT
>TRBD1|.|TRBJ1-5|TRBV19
CASSMEGQGGIQPQHF
TGTGCCAGTAGTATGGAGGGACAGGGGGGGATTCAGCCCCAGCATTTT
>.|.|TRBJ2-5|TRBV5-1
CASSLGPQSAQETQYF
TGCGCCAGCAGCTTGGGGCCTCAGTCAGCGCAAGAGACCCAGTACTTC
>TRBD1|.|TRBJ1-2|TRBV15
CATSSYRGDYGYTF
TGTGCCACCAGCAGTTACAGGGGTGACTATGGCTACACCTTC
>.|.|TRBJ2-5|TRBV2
CASKLTMGGRETQYF
TGTGCCAGCAAACTCACAATGGGGGGGCGGGAGACCCAGTACTTC
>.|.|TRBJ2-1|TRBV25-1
CASSAHGLLSYNEQFF
TGTGCCAGCAGTGCCCATGGACTTCTCTCCTACAATGAGCAGTTCTTC
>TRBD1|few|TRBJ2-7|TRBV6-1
CASSEGGTGGYEQYF
TGTGCCAGCAGTGAAGGAGGCACAGGGGGGTACGAGCAGTACTTC
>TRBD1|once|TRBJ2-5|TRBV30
CAWSVGEQGARETQYF
TGTGCCTGGAGTGTAGGAGAGCAGGGGGCAAGGGAGACCCAGTACTTC
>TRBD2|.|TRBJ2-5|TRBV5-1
CASSLPSGDQYF
TGCGCCAGCAGCCTGCCCAGCGGGGACCAGTACTTC
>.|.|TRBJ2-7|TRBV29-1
CSVEQGLSEQYF
TGCAGCGTTGAACAGGGATTGTCCGAGCAGTACTTC
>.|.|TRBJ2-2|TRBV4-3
CASSQDVAGTNTGELFF
TGCGCCAGCAGCCAAGACGTGGCAGGAACGAACACCGGGGAGCTGTTTTTT
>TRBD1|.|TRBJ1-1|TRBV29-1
CSVEGTGRAEAFF
TGCAGCGTTGAAGGGACAGGGCGGGCTGAAGCTTTCTTT
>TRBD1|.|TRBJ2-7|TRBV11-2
CASSLEAGTVNYEQYF
TGTGCCAGCAGCTTAGAGGCAGGGACAGTGAACTACGAGCAGTACTTC
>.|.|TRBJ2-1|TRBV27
CASSSESSYNEQFF
TGTGCCAGCAGTTCGGAGAGCTCCTACAATGAGCAGTTCTTC
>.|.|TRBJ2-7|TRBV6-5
CASSYRQGGRYEQYF
TGTGCCAGCAGTTACCGGCAGGGGGGTCGCTACGAGCAGTACTTC
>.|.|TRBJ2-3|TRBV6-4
CASSDAGALSGFQYF
TGTGCCAGCAGTGATGCGGGGGCGTTAAGCGGTTTCCAGTATTTT
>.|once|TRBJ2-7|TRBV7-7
CASSLSRGGAYEQYF
TGTGCCAGCAGCTTAAGTCGGGGCGGGGCCTACGAGCAGTACTTC
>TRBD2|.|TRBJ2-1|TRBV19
CASSIVRTSGRKYNEQFF
TGTGCCAGTAGTATTGTTCGGACTAGCGGGAGAAAGTACAATGAGCAGTTCTTC
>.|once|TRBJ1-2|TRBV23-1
CASLGPGKGAGIYGYTF
TGCGCCAGCCTTGGTCCGGGAAAGGGAGCGGGGATCTATGGCTACACCTTC
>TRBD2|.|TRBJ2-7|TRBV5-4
CASSSGLAGGLSSYEQYF
TGTGCCAGCAGCTCGGGACTAGCGGGAGGACTTAGCTCCTACGAGCAGTACTTC
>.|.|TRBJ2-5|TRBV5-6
CASSTGPRGETQYF
TGTGCCAGCAGCACTGGTCCCCGGGGGGAGACCCAGTACTTC
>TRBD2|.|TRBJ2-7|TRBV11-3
CASSPRLAGSDEQYF
TGTGCCAGCAGCCCGAGACTAGCGGGAAGTGACGAGCAGTACTTC
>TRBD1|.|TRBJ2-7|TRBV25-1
CASSGKGGFVYEQYF
TGTGCCAGCAGTGGTAAAGGGGGCTTCGTCTACGAGCAGTACTTC